One sample yielded the 24 T cell receptor beta chains listed below, sequenced in a study of CD8 T cells in ankylosing spondylitis. The study, taken as a whole, reports: The study identified a TCR beta motif of under 10 highly homologous variants that appeared characteristic of ankylosing spondylitis blood.

TCRdb re-derived calls from the 5' RACE reads in MiXCR, one entry per CDR3 protein. The sample lists about 700,000 distinct CDR3 sequences, around a fifth seen once, with 15% to 20% in the top ten. For these TCRs, the target antigens are not known. Sequencing was carried out using blood, either unsorted or a sorted T cell fraction (not recorded which). The receptors shown here come from a male donor with ankylosing spondylitis.

This sequence joins TRBV5-6 and TRBJ2-3, with 8 positions matching TRBD1. The length of the CDR3 is 16 residues. From germline, CDR1 is SGHDT and CDR2 YYEEEE. V was clipped by 0 bases and J by 0 bases; unmatched bases: 3. The CDR3, as DNA: TGTGCCAGCAGCTTGGTACAGGGGGTCAGCACAGATACGCAGTATTTT. Residues: CASSLVQGVSTDTQYF.

The table lists this clonotype with many counts. The chain couples TRBV6-4 to TRBJ2-1; no reliable D call. Trimming left V 1 base short and J 8 bases short, with 6 bases between. CDR1 and CDR2 from the germline V gene are MRHNA and SNTAGT. CDR3 length: 12 amino acids. The CDR3 DNA reads as TGTGCCAGCAGTGACTATGGGGATGAGCAGTTCTTC. The encoded protein is CASSDYGDEQFF.

J is TRBJ1-2 and V is TRBV5-4, with 7 nucleotides matching TRBD1. CDR3 length: 14 amino acids. Germline-derived CDR1 and CDR2 are SGHNT and YYREEE (reference sequence). The ends lost 4 bases at V and 4 bases at J; junction bases unmatched: 7. In DNA form, the CDR3 reads TGTGCCAGCAGCACCGGGGACAGAGTCTATGGCTACACCTTC. This gives the protein CASSTGDRVYGYTF.

This clonotype was observed a few times. The CDR3 here is CASSPEGRLQETQYF. Written as DNA, the CDR3 is TGTGCCAGCAGCCCTGAGGGTAGGCTCCAAGAGACCCAGTACTTC. The chain links TRBV9 to TRBJ2-5; D perhaps matches TRBD2 (5 bases). Trimming took off 4 bases at V and 1 base at J, with 14 bases between the two ends. CDR3 size: 15 residues. Germline V lookup: CDR1 SGDLS, CDR2 YYNGEE.

In the case of this clonotype: A read error may produce the germline difference seen at one junction end. The chain uses TRBV6-5 and TRBJ2-7, with 10 nucleotides matching TRBD2. Germline CDR1 is MNHEY and CDR2 is SVGAGI. The CDR3 is 15 amino acids. CDR3 coding DNA: TGTGCCAACAGTTATTCTAGCGGGGGAACCTACGAGCAGTACTTC. Its translation: CANSYSSGGTYEQYF.

This clonotype was observed a few times. This chain uses TRBV29-1 with TRBJ2-5; 8 bases map to TRBD1. The V segment lost 7 bases and the J segment 5 bases; nucleotides outside the gene matches: 6. Germline V gene data show CDR1 as SQVTM and CDR2 as ANQGSEA. The CDR3 has 12 residues. The CDR3 is CSAIDRGETQYF. CDR3 bases: TGCAGCGCAATAGACAGGGGTGAGACCCAGTACTTC.

There are a few counts of this clonotype. V usage is TRBV3-1 and J usage is TRBJ2-7, with D possibly matching TRBD2 (6 bases). V was trimmed by 5 bases and J by 3 bases, leaving 11 bases between them. Per the germline V gene, CDR1 is LGHDT and CDR2 is YNNKEL (reference sequence). The CDR3 loop spans 13 amino acids. CDR3 sequence reads: CASSAGLGYEQYF. In nucleotides, the CDR3 is TGTGCCAGCAGCGCGGGACTCGGCTACGAGCAGTACTTC.

The chain is built from TRBV9 and TRBJ2-5; D is ambiguous. V was trimmed by 0 bases and J by 1 base, leaving 13 bases between them. This CDR3 comprises 16 residues. Germline V CDR1 and CDR2: SGDLS, YYNGEE. CDR3 sequence reads: CASSVGSWHAQETQYF. CDR3 nucleotides: TGTGCCAGCAGCGTAGGTTCGTGGCATGCCCAAGAGACCCAGTACTTC.

This clonotype has a handful of counts. The rearrangement links TRBV9 to TRBJ2-2, with D perhaps given as TRBD1 or TRBD2 (5 bases each). V was cut by 1 base and J by 3 bases, with 13 bases left in between. Germline CDR1 SGDLS, CDR2 YYNGEE. This CDR3 region has 16 residues. The CDR3 reads CASSVSAGRDTGELFF. CDR3 nucleotides: TGTGCCAGCAGCGTATCGGCAGGGCGGGACACCGGGGAGCTGTTTTTT.

In its sample, this clonotype was seen a few times. The chain combines TRBV27 with TRBJ2-4, with 8 bases matching TRBD1. V dropped 5 bases and J dropped 8; count of bases not matched to a gene: 8. The CDR3 loop spans 14 amino acids. Germline loops: CDR1 MNHEY, CDR2 SMNVEV (reference sequence). CDR3 protein: CASSRTGYVDIQYF. CDR3 sequence (DNA): TGTGCCAGCAGTCGGACAGGGTACGTGGACATTCAGTACTTC.

This clonotype was recorded a few times. This rearrangement joins TRBV2 to TRBJ1-5, with 10 bases fitting TRBD1. CDR1 and CDR2 (germline): SNHLY, FYNNEI. The J segment lost 7 bases and the V segment lost 5 bases, leaving 8 bases of the junction unmatched. CDR3 length: 15 amino acids. This CDR3 reads CASSFSGTGAQPQHF. CDR3 DNA sequence: TGTGCCAGCAGTTTTTCCGGGACAGGGGCACAGCCCCAGCATTTT.

This clonotype was seen more than once but under ten times. The CDR3 protein is CASSVQPGQPQHF. In nucleotides, the CDR3 is TGTGCCAGCAGTGTACAGCCGGGGCAGCCCCAGCATTTT. This chain links TRBV2 with TRBJ1-5; D remains unclear. The length of the CDR3 is 13 residues. Germline V gene data show CDR1 as SNHLY and CDR2 as FYNNEI. Trimming pared 4 bases from V and 7 bases from J, leaving 11 bases between.

The chain has TRBV27 and TRBJ1-1; D is perhaps TRBD1 (5 bases). The CDR3 is 15 amino acids. V lost 5 bases and J lost 3, with 16 bases in between. Germline loops: CDR1 MNHEY, CDR2 SMNVEV (reference sequence). The DNA of the CDR3 is TGTGCCAGCAGTCGGCGGTGGGACGGGTACACTGAAGCTTTCTTT. It translates to CASSRRWDGYTEAFF.

Ten or more counts support this clonotype. The J gene is TRBJ1-3, the V gene TRBV12-3 or TRBV12-4, with no clear D. The CDR3 is 15 residues long. V was clipped by 5 bases and J by 4 bases, with 15 bases between them. In nucleotides, the CDR3 is TGTGCCAGCAGTGCCTGGTACAGTTCAGGAAACACCATATATTTT. Encoded protein: CASSAWYSSGNTIYF.

This clonotype was seen many times. The chain recombines TRBV20-1 with TRBJ2-5, with D possibly being TRBD2 (6 bases). The ends were cut back, 6 bases at V and 10 bases at J, with 21 bases in the middle. The CDR3 length is 13 residues. Germline CDR1 is DFQATT and CDR2 is SNEGSKA (reference sequence). CDR3 sequence reads: CSAPFSGGGIQYF. CDR3 DNA: TGCAGTGCCCCTTTTAGCGGTGGGGGGATCCAGTACTTC.

The sample holds one count of this clonotype. The genes are TRBV20-1 and TRBJ2-5; the match to TRBD2 covers 7 bases. This CDR3 is 13 amino acids long. The germline V gene has CDR1 DFQATT and CDR2 SNEGSKA (reference sequence). J was trimmed by 5 bases and V by 3 bases; bases with no gene match: 6. CDR3 in amino acids: CSASSTSWETQYF. Here the CDR3 DNA reads TGCAGTGCTAGTTCGACTAGCTGGGAGACCCAGTACTTC.

This clonotype was recorded only once. The chain links TRBV14 to TRBJ2-5, with 12 bases fitting TRBD1. The CDR3 is 16 residues long. Losses at the gene ends were 5 bases for V and 4 bases for J; bases not matched to a gene: 8. Germline-derived CDR1 and CDR2 are SGHDN and FVKESK. The CDR3 region has the DNA TGTGCCAGCAGCGGGGGACAGGGGGCGTCGTCAGAGACCCAGTACTTC. This encodes CASSGGQGASSETQYF.

The chain is built from TRBV21-1 and TRBJ2-7. TRBV21-1 is labeled a pseudogene. The CDR3 runs to 13 residues. Here the CDR3 DNA reads TGTGCCAGCACGACTCTGAGCTCCTACGAGCAGTACTTC. Translation: CASTTLSSYEQYF.

The chain carries TRBV4-1 and TRBJ1-3; 12 bases are shared with TRBD1. The CDR3 loop spans 17 amino acids. The germline CDR1 and CDR2 sequences are MGHRA and YSYEKL. V was pared by 0 bases and J by 8 bases, with 8 bases of the junction left unmatched. CDR3 sequence reads: CASSQDWGQGAMDTIYF. CDR3 in DNA: TGCGCCAGCAGCCAAGACTGGGGACAGGGGGCGATGGACACCATATATTTT.

This chain uses TRBV3-1 with TRBJ2-7; D is unresolved. The germline CDR1 and CDR2 sequences are LGHDT and YNNKEL (reference sequence). V was trimmed by 1 base and J by 0 bases, leaving 7 bases between them. The CDR3 runs 14 residues. In DNA form, the CDR3 reads TGTGCCAGCAGCCAAGTTTCACCCTCCTACGAGCAGTACTTC. This codes for CASSQVSPSYEQYF.

The sample holds a few counts of this clonotype. The chain couples TRBV11-1 to TRBJ2-1, with D possibly matching TRBD2 (6 bases). Germline CDR1 is SGHAT and CDR2 is FQDESV (reference sequence). The CDR3 length is 18 residues. Trimming stripped 0 bases from V and 7 bases from J, with 22 bases between. CDR3 loop: CASSLALGTGRTGNEQFF. The CDR3 coding sequence is TGTGCCAGCAGCTTAGCGCTGGGGACTGGCCGGACCGGGAATGAGCAGTTCTTC.

This clonotype was seen more than once but under ten times. The chain couples TRBV11-2 to TRBJ2-7; TRBD1 agrees at 9 bases. J gave up 2 bases and V 4 bases, and 9 bases lay outside the gene matches. CDR3 length: 16 residues. Germline V lookup: CDR1 SGHAT, CDR2 FQNNGV. For the CDR3, the DNA is TGTGCCAGCAGCTCGTGGGACAGGGAAGTCCCCTACGAGCAGTACTTC. It specifies CASSSWDREVPYEQYF.

This clonotype was seen more than once but under ten times. The chain is built from TRBV20-1 and TRBJ2-5, with 8 nucleotides matching TRBD2. This CDR3 has 15 amino acids. V gave up 6 bases and J gave up 4 bases; unmatched junction bases: 13. Germline lookup yields CDR1 DFQATT and CDR2 SNEGSKA (reference sequence). The CDR3 DNA is TGCAGTGCCGCCTCCGAGCGGGAGATTCTAGAGACCCAGTACTTC. It translates to CSAASEREILETQYF.

The chain links TRBV9 to TRBJ1-5; a weak D match, TRBD1 (5 bases). Trimming pared 2 bases from V and 7 bases from J, leaving 10 bases between. Germline CDR1 and CDR2: SGDLS and YYNGEE. This CDR3 contains 13 residues. The CDR3 region is CASSVAGDQPQHF. The CDR3 bases are TGTGCCAGCAGCGTGGCTGGGGACCAGCCCCAGCATTTT.